What follows describes a single T cell receptor (beta chain). This clone was counted a few times. This receptor's antigen is unknown. Base qualities are not provided; no much larger clone lies one nucleotide away. This sample is drawn from a study of blood T cell repertoires in COVID-19 (dated by TCRdb to about 2020). Regarding the study in general: Samples covering the acute and convalescent phases of COVID-19 were provided by collaborators in the United States, Italy and Spain. Subjects who had been exposed to COVID-19, were actively infected with it, or had recovered from it provided the deeply sampled blood TCRbeta repertoires that made up the dataset. Samples were obtained from the ongoing ImmuneRACE study (first 160 participants) and from approximately 1,200 subjects provided by 6 global collaborators. The repertoires were made available in a free public database intended to serve as a resource for research on the immune response to SARS-CoV-2. The material from the prospective study consisted of cDNA or gDNA derived from T cells, B-cell-depleted T cells, or PBMCs. The sample metadata nearly always contained a de-identified subject ID, COVID-19 status, age in years and sex. Where HLA class I and class II types were available, the types were taken from metadata supplied by the sample provider, not from assay-based typing.

TCRbeta CDR3 regions were amplified from genomic DNA by means of the immunoSEQ Assay, a bias-controlled multiplex PCR. On the authors' methods: The number of nucleated cells in each sample was estimated from the amplification of reference gene primers within the assay. To quantify the absolute abundance of each unique TCRbeta CDR3 rearrangement, sequence reads were collapsed and filtered. For each sample, productive Simpson clonality was calculated as the square root of Simpson's diversity index over productive rearrangements. The clones in this table, taken by TCRdb from immuneACCESS, are in-frame only. Not every clone is retained; where verified, under half of the shortfall comes from an unresolved V gene, and the cause of the rest is unknown. Clone size and V and J calls were adopted from that table, with D and trimming inferred from the DNA. In this sample the table shows approximately 170,000 clones, roughly 84% of which occur a single time. The ten largest account for roughly a tenth of the sample.

Collaborating institutions collected whole blood in K2EDTA tubes following their own protocols. Collaborator samples were shipped for TCRbeta analysis as frozen whole blood, isolated PBMCs, or DNA extracted from either sample type. Paper-wide results and their limitations: Clinical and demographic metadata were provided uncurated, with the amount varying by source and participant.

The CDR3 measures 14 amino acids from cysteine to phenylalanine. The only DNA kept is the CDR3, 42 bases in frame from the first base. Looking up the germline V gene (reference sequence) yields CDR1 LNHDA and CDR2 SQIVND. V ends up 7 bases short and J 3 bases short, with an unmatched junction base count of 9. The sequence links TRBV19 to TRBJ2-7, with 7 central nucleotides matching TRBD1. Input material: peripheral blood. The TCR comes from a woman aged 80 or older with active or convalescent COVID-19. The CDR3 protein: CASTPGQGVYEQYF. Here is the DNA: TGTGCCAGTACCCCGGGGCAGGGGGTCTACGAGCAGTACTTC.